This passage covers 7 T cell receptor beta chains from one sample sequenced in a study of T cell responses to AZD1222 COVID-19 vaccine. TCRdb keeps only in-frame clones here, not all; method: immunoSEQ multiplex PCR. The table shows 100,000 to 120,000 clones, with about 85% occurring only once. Material: peripheral blood, obtained on day 0 of AZD1222 vaccination. The source of these receptors is an adult in good health.

This clone was detected only a few times. The V and J genes are TRBV3-1 (or the pseudogene TRBV3-2) and TRBJ1-1, with D uncertain. V gave up 0 bases and J gave up 7 bases, with 18 bases separating them. This CDR3 has 16 amino acids. Germline CDR1 reads LGHDT; CDR2 reads YNNKEL (reference sequence). The CDR3: CASSQDTYSTQGEAFF. For the CDR3, the DNA is TGTGCCAGCAGCCAAGATACGTACAGTACCCAAGGTGAAGCTTTCTTT.

V usage is TRBV28 and J usage is TRBJ2-7; weak D call: TRBD2 (5 bases). The CDR3 has 14 amino acids. V dropped 6 bases and J dropped 7 bases, with 19 bases sitting between them. In germline, CDR1 is MDHEN, CDR2 SYDVKM. CDR3 bases: TGTGCCAGCAGCCCCGCGGCTAGCTTTCGGGAGCAGTACTTC. Translated, it gives CASSPAASFREQYF. Complete variable domain (other parts from reference TRBV28 and TRBJ2-7): DVKVTQSSRYLVKRTGEKVFLECVQDMDHENMFWYRQDPGLGLRLIYFSYDVKMKEKGDIPEGYSVSREKKERFSLILESASTNQTSMYLCASSPAASFREQYFGPGTRLTVT.

The rearrangement links TRBV3-1 (or the pseudogene TRBV3-2) to TRBJ2-7; 7 bases are shared with TRBD1. The CDR3 loop spans 15 amino acids. Germline V gene sequence: CDR1 LGHDT, CDR2 YNNKEL (reference sequence). The junction had 6 bases not matched to a gene; V was cut back by 0 bases and J by 4 bases. This CDR3 reads CASSQEGRGLYEQYF. The CDR3 DNA sequence: TGTGCCAGCAGCCAAGAGGGAAGGGGGCTGTACGAGCAGTACTTC.

The chain couples TRBV11-3 to TRBJ1-1; TRBD1 might be the D (5 bases). Looked up from germline, CDR1 is SGHNT and CDR2 is YENEEA. This CDR3 comprises 13 residues. V gave up 3 bases and J gave up 2 bases, with 7 bases separating them. The chain's CDR3 is CASSLTVNTEAFF. CDR3 coding DNA: TGTGCCAGCAGCTTGACAGTCAACACTGAAGCTTTCTTT.

The chain recombines TRBV7-9 with TRBJ2-1, with D possibly TRBD1 on 6 matching bases. Germline assignment: CDR1 SEHNR and CDR2 FQNEAQ (reference sequence). The CDR3 is 16 amino acids. The germline V and J ends were trimmed by 7 bases and 1 base, with 17 bases remaining between them. CDR3 bases: TGTGCCAGCAACATTATTGGGGACAAGTCCTACAATGAGCAGTTCTTC. Translated: CASNIIGDKSYNEQFF.

The V gene is TRBV6-2 or TRBV6-3, the J gene TRBJ1-3; D may be TRBD1 (6 bases). Trimming removed 2 bases at V and 2 bases at J, with 10 bases between. Germline values: CDR1 MNHEY, CDR2 SVGEGT. The CDR3 is 15 residues long. This chain's CDR3 is CASSYMDSPGNTIYF. CDR3 coding DNA: TGTGCCAGCAGTTACATGGACAGCCCTGGAAACACCATATATTTT.

The gene calls are TRBV5-1 and TRBJ2-1, with 7 bases aligning to TRBD1. Germline V gives CDR1 SGHRS, CDR2 YFSETQ. CDR3 length equals 15 residues. With V trimmed by 6 bases and J by 2 bases, 8 bases remained unmatched. Here the CDR3 DNA reads TGCGCCAGCACCGTTACAGGGGCGGCCTACAATGAGCAGTTCTTC. Translation: CASTVTGAAYNEQFF.